Following are 32 T cell receptor beta chains from one sample sequenced in a study of graft-versus-host responses after intestinal transplantation. No antigen has been assigned to these receptors. The method was immunoSEQ multiplex PCR; TCRdb's version includes in-frame clones alone and lacks a portion of them. The sample shows 130,000 to 150,000 clones, nearly 95% of them seen only once. The sample here was unstimulated CD4+ T cells sorted from spleen or lymph node cells, taken before intestinal transplant. The receptors were gathered from a human donor who received an intestinal transplant.

This sequence joins TRBV7-2 and TRBJ2-2, with 8 positions matching TRBD2. The CDR3 has 17 amino acids. Per the germline V gene, CDR1 is SGHTA and CDR2 is FQGNSA. V was pared by 4 bases and J by 2 bases, with 9 bases of the junction left unmatched. The CDR3: CASSYPRTSYNTGELFF. CDR3 nucleotide sequence: TGTGCCAGCAGCTATCCCAGGACTAGCTATAACACCGGGGAGCTGTTTTTT.

The CDR3 nucleotides are TGTGCCAGCAGTCCCCTCCCCGACATTTACAATGAGCAGTTCTTC. Its protein is CASSPLPDIYNEQFF. The V gene is TRBV27, the J gene TRBJ2-1; no clear D gene. Trimming cost V 5 bases and J 4 bases, with 15 bases left between them. Looked up from germline, CDR1 is MNHEY and CDR2 is SMNVEV (reference sequence). The CDR3 is 15 amino acids.

V is TRBV30 and J is TRBJ1-1; 7 nucleotides line up with TRBD1. The germline CDR1 and CDR2 sequences are GTSNPN and SVGIG (reference sequence). The CDR3 is 11 residues long. This CDR3 is CARGHFTEAFF. The CDR3 nucleotides read TGTGCTAGGGGGCACTTCACTGAAGCTTTCTTT. The full variable domain, its missing parts supplied by reference TRBV30 and TRBJ1-1, is SQTIHQWPATLVQPVGSPLSLECTVEGTSNPNLYWYRQAAGRGLQLLFYSVGIGQISSEVPQNLSASRPQDRQFILSSKKLLLSDSGFYLCARGHFTEAFFGQGTRLTVV.

The chain is built from TRBV6-5 and TRBJ2-7, with 13 nucleotides matching TRBD2. Germline CDR1 and CDR2: MNHEY and SVGAGI. Trimming removed 7 bases from V and 4 bases from J; junction bases left unmatched: 7. This CDR3 has 15 residues. The CDR3 loop is CASTSGTSGKYEQYF. The DNA for the CDR3 is TGTGCCAGCACCTCCGGGACTAGCGGGAAGTACGAGCAGTACTTC.

As DNA, the CDR3 is TGTGCCAGCACCTCCGGGGGCATAGACCACAATGAGCAGTTCTTC. It specifies CASTSGGIDHNEQFF. V and J are TRBV5-4 and TRBJ2-1; D is perhaps TRBD1 or TRBD2 (6 bases each). With 6 bases removed from V and 5 bases from J, the gap between germline ends came to 18 bases. CDR3 length: 15 amino acids. Germline CDR1 SGHNT, CDR2 YYREEE (reference sequence).

The sample holds one count of this clone. The rearrangement uses TRBV19 and TRBJ2-3; perhaps TRBD2 as D (5 bases). The CDR3 extends over 14 amino acids. Germline CDR1 and CDR2: LNHDA and SQIVND (reference sequence). V lost 5 bases and J 1 base, leaving 10 bases between the germline ends. For the CDR3, the DNA is TGTGCCAGTAGTCTCCGGCGGGGCACAGATACGCAGTATTTT. Translated: CASSLRRGTDTQYF.

Here the CDR3 DNA reads TGTGCCATCAGTCCTTCTGGGGGTTTGAGCAATCAGCCCCAGCATTTT. Amino acid sequence: CAISPSGGLSNQPQHF. The chain links TRBV10-3 to TRBJ1-5; tentative D call: TRBD1 (5 bases). The CDR3 spans 16 residues. Trimming shortened V by 5 bases and J by 1 base, and 15 bases separated the two germline ends. Germline V CDR1 and CDR2: ENHRY, SYGVKD.

The chain is built from TRBV5-1 and TRBJ2-6; D is unresolved. CDR3 size: 15 residues. From germline, CDR1 is SGHRS and CDR2 YFSETQ. Trimming removed 0 bases from V and 0 bases from J, with 4 bases in between. The CDR3 loop is CASSLALSGANVLTF. CDR3 in DNA: TGCGCCAGCAGCTTGGCTCTCTCTGGGGCCAACGTCCTGACTTTC.

The rearrangement links TRBV20-1 to TRBJ2-7, with a weak D call TRBD1 (5 bases). The V gene lost 5 bases and the J gene lost 4 bases, with 9 bases spanning the gap. This CDR3 is 11 amino acids long. The germline V gene encodes CDR1 DFQATT and CDR2 SNEGSKA (reference sequence). CDR3 sequence reads: CSAQRGYEQYF. The CDR3 nucleotides are TGCAGTGCTCAAAGGGGATACGAGCAGTACTTC.

V and J are TRBV5-1 and TRBJ2-5, with 7 positions matching TRBD1. V shed 7 bases and J 4 bases; nucleotides not matched to a gene: 19. This CDR3 contains 17 residues. From germline, CDR1 is SGHRS and CDR2 YFSETQ. DNA of the CDR3: TGCGCCAGCTCCGAGGGGTTAACAGGGGTAAATGGAGAGACCCAGTACTTC. It translates to CASSEGLTGVNGETQYF. Together with reference TRBV5-1 and TRBJ2-5, the CDR3 gives the full variable domain: KAGVTQTPRYLIKTRGQQVTLSCSPISGHRSVSWYQQTPGQGLQFLFEYFSETQRNKGNFPGRFSGRQFSNSRSEMNVSTLELGDSALYLCASSEGLTGVNGETQYFGPGTRLLVL.

CDR3 sequence reads: CSEDSEAFF. In DNA, the CDR3 is TGCAGTGAGGACAGCGAAGCTTTCTTT. The chain joins TRBV20-1 to TRBJ1-1; TRBD1 might be the D (6 bases). This CDR3 has 9 amino acids. Germline V gives CDR1 DFQATT, CDR2 SNEGSKA (reference sequence). V dropped 7 bases and J dropped 8 bases, with 8 bases sitting between them.

This rearrangement joins TRBV6-6 to TRBJ2-7; D may be TRBD2 (6 bases). The germline V and J ends were trimmed by 0 bases and 2 bases, with 11 bases remaining between them. CDR1 MNHNY and CDR2 SVGAGI come from the germline V gene (reference sequence). The CDR3 extends over 15 amino acids. The CDR3: CASSYSSGDAYEQYF. In nucleotides, the CDR3 is TGTGCCAGCAGTTACTCGTCGGGAGATGCCTACGAGCAGTACTTC.

The chain employs TRBV28 and TRBJ2-3, with 9 bases fitting TRBD1. This CDR3 is built from 17 residues. Germline values: CDR1 MDHEN, CDR2 SYDVKM. The junction had 9 bases not matched to a gene; V was cut back by 3 bases and J by 2 bases. DNA of the CDR3: TGTGCCAGCAGTTTTTTGCGTGGACAGGGGTACACAGATACGCAGTATTTT. The encoded protein is CASSFLRGQGYTDTQYF.

The chain employs TRBV6-1 and TRBJ2-7; TRBD2 is a possible D gene (6 bases). The CDR3 runs to 13 residues. Trimming removed 5 bases from V and 4 bases from J, with 12 bases in between. In germline, CDR1 is MNHNS, CDR2 SASEGT. CDR3 amino acids: CASSYLAGYEQYF. Here the CDR3 DNA reads TGTGCCAGCAGTTATCTCGCGGGATACGAGCAGTACTTC.

This chain joins TRBV9 and TRBJ1-4; no clear D. The V end lost 2 bases, the J end lost 7 bases, and 12 bases lay between the germline ends. The CDR3 spans 14 residues. Germline CDR1 SGDLS, CDR2 YYNGEE. The CDR3 DNA sequence: TGTGCCAGCAGCGTTTCCCTTTCGGGTGAAAAACTGTTTTTT. This translates into CASSVSLSGEKLFF.

This chain joins TRBV6-1 and TRBJ2-2; D may be TRBD1 (5 bases). Looked up from germline, CDR1 is MNHNS and CDR2 is SASEGT. The V gene lost 9 bases and the J gene lost 0 bases, with 8 bases spanning the gap. The CDR3 loop spans 13 amino acids. CDR3 coding DNA: TGTGCCAGTCAGGGTTCGAACACCGGGGAGCTGTTTTTT. Its translation is CASQGSNTGELFF.

The chain joins TRBV15 to TRBJ2-3, with 7 bases lining up with TRBD2. The length of the CDR3 is 14 residues. J lost 2 bases, V lost 4 bases, and 3 bases had no gene match. In germline, CDR1 is LNHNV, CDR2 YYDKDF (reference sequence). Here the CDR3 reads CATSISGPTDTQYF. The CDR3 region has the DNA TGTGCCACCAGCATTAGCGGGCCCACAGATACGCAGTATTTT.

The rearrangement links TRBV6-6 to TRBJ1-5; tentatively, D is TRBD1 (5 bases). The V gene's germline CDR1 is MNHNY and CDR2 SVGAGI (reference sequence). This CDR3 has 15 amino acids. The V end was cut by 2 bases, the J end by 3 bases, with 11 bases between. The CDR3 coding sequence is TGTGCCAGCAGTTACGGGAAGGGGAACAATCAGCCCCAGCATTTT. Translation gives CASSYGKGNNQPQHF.

The V and J genes are TRBV7-8 and TRBJ1-3; 9 bases agree with TRBD1. The germline V gene encodes CDR1 SGHVS and CDR2 FQNEAQ. The CDR3 has 16 residues. Trimming took 0 bases from V and 4 from J; bases not matched to a gene: 4. CDR3 residues: CASSLAGQGVGNTIYF. The CDR3 bases are TGTGCCAGCAGCTTAGCGGGACAGGGTGTAGGAAACACCATATATTTT.

This clone was counted between two and nine times. The chain joins TRBV28 to TRBJ1-5; a weak D match, TRBD1 (6 bases). Germline CDR1 reads MDHEN; CDR2 reads SYDVKM. This CDR3 spans 16 amino acids. Deletions cut 7 bases from V and 4 bases from J, with 20 bases between. The CDR3 region is CASTWGGRGENQPQHF. CDR3 DNA sequence: TGTGCCAGCACCTGGGGGGGGCGAGGGGAAAATCAGCCCCAGCATTTT.

This clone was picked up one time. The V gene is TRBV6-5, the J gene TRBJ1-2; possibly TRBD1 for D (5 bases). Germline CDR1 is MNHEY and CDR2 is SVGAGI. Trimming pared 0 bases from V and 7 bases from J, leaving 18 bases between. CDR3 length equals 16 residues. The CDR3 coding sequence is TGTGCCAGCAGTTACTCGATTGTGGGTGGGCAGGGTGGCTACACCTTC. Its protein product is CASSYSIVGGQGGYTF.

The chain is built from TRBV19 and TRBJ1-5; perhaps TRBD1 as D (5 bases). The length of the CDR3 is 14 residues. Germline CDR1 LNHDA, CDR2 SQIVND (reference sequence). V lost 3 bases and J lost 6, with 12 bases in between. CDR3 loop: CASSIPGGSQPQHF. In DNA form, the CDR3 reads TGTGCCAGTAGTATTCCCGGGGGTAGTCAGCCCCAGCATTTT.

The chain recombines TRBV28 with TRBJ1-2; 7 nucleotides agree with TRBD1. Germline values: CDR1 MDHEN, CDR2 SYDVKM. V trimming: 0 bases; J trimming: 6 bases; junction bases outside the gene matches: 7. CDR3 size: 15 residues. CDR3 region: CASSLWEQGRNGYTF. Here the CDR3 DNA reads TGTGCCAGCAGTTTATGGGAACAGGGGAGGAATGGCTACACCTTC.

In the case of this clone: The sample carries other DNA sequences with the same CDR3. CDR3 sequence reads: CASSFGETQYF. The CDR3 DNA sequence: TGTGCCAGCAGCTTTGGAGAGACCCAGTACTTC. The chain uses TRBV7-9 and TRBJ2-5; D remains unclear. V was shortened by 3 bases and J by 4 bases, with 3 bases between the two germline ends. CDR3 length: 11 amino acids. Germline assignment: CDR1 SEHNR and CDR2 FQNEAQ (reference sequence).

This chain joins TRBV10-3 and TRBJ2-3; D remains unclear. The germline gives CDR1 ENHRY, CDR2 SYGVKD. The CDR3 spans 16 residues. V lost 2 bases, J lost 2 bases, and 14 bases lay in between. The CDR3, as DNA: TGTGCCATCAGTGAGGCGACGGGTCTATACACAGATACGCAGTATTTT. It yields the protein CAISEATGLYTDTQYF.

This clone was seen a single time. The V and J genes are TRBV4-2 and TRBJ1-2; D uncertain. CDR1 and CDR2 (germline): LGHNA, YNFKEQ. This CDR3 has 17 residues. Trimming left V 0 bases short and J 4 bases short, with 18 bases between. This CDR3 is CASSQDSQEGFGYGYTF. CDR3 in DNA: TGTGCCAGCAGCCAAGATAGCCAGGAGGGTTTCGGCTATGGCTACACCTTC.

The rearrangement uses TRBV5-1 and TRBJ1-4; D remains ambiguous. CDR1 and CDR2 from the germline V gene are SGHRS and YFSETQ. The CDR3 extends over 14 amino acids. Trimming stripped 1 base from V and 0 bases from J, with 4 bases between. The CDR3 sequence is CASSLTATNEKLFF. CDR3 DNA sequence: TGCGCCAGCAGCTTGACAGCAACTAATGAAAAACTGTTTTTT.

This chain links TRBV6-5 with TRBJ1-5; D is perhaps TRBD1 (6 bases). In germline, CDR1 is MNHEY, CDR2 SVGAGI. Deletions cut 4 bases from V and 0 bases from J, with 10 bases between. The CDR3 spans 15 residues. CDR3: CASSSTGNSNQPQHF. The CDR3 nucleotides are TGTGCCAGCAGTTCAACAGGGAATAGCAATCAGCCCCAGCATTTT.

V is TRBV11-1 and J is TRBJ2-7; either TRBD1 or TRBD2 may supply D (5 bases each). CDR3 length: 14 residues. Germline loops: CDR1 SGHAT, CDR2 FQDESV (reference sequence). V dropped 2 bases and J dropped 6 bases, with 14 bases sitting between them. The CDR3 DNA reads TGTGCCAGCAGCTTATCGGGACCGGTGACCGAGCAGTACTTC. It translates to CASSLSGPVTEQYF.

The chain links TRBV6-1 to TRBJ2-2; TRBD1 is a possible D gene (5 bases). The V end lost 4 bases, the J end lost 6 bases, and 9 bases lay between the germline ends. The CDR3 contains 13 residues. Germline V gives CDR1 MNHNS, CDR2 SASEGT. The CDR3 sequence: CASSGQGAGELFF. CDR3 DNA: TGTGCCAGCAGTGGCCAAGGGGCCGGGGAGCTGTTTTTT.

Of note for this clone: The junction departs from the called germline gene at one end, perhaps through a read error. The chain employs TRBV9 and TRBJ2-3; TRBD2 matches 9 bases. Germline loops: CDR1 SGDLS, CDR2 YYNGEE. This CDR3 contains 13 residues. CDR3 coding DNA: TGTGCCAGCAGCGTAGACCAGGCGGGAGGGCCCCGATTT. Translating gives CASSVDQAGGPRF.

This clone was recorded only once. The chain links TRBV4-2 to TRBJ1-1; 7 bases line up with TRBD1. V gave up 0 bases and J gave up 4 bases; unmatched junction bases: 8. The CDR3 covers 16 residues. Per germline, CDR1 LGHNA and CDR2 YNFKEQ. Here the CDR3 DNA reads TGTGCCAGCAGCCAAGATGTCGGCAGGGGGTCCACTGAAGCTTTCTTT. Its protein product is CASSQDVGRGSTEAFF.